The 14 T cell receptor beta chains below come from one sample, sequenced in a study of vaccination and CD4 T cells after COVID-19. Documented treatment: approximately nine-day PBMC culture with coronavirus spike peptide pools or control peptides (ViraFEST assay). The antigens these receptors bind are not known. With the Oncomine TCR Beta short-read assay, DNA from cultured CD4+ T cells was sequenced. From the PCR reads, TCRdb called clonotypes with MiXCR, one entry per CDR3 protein. The repertoire holds some 14,000 distinct CDR3 sequences, with roughly 74% as singletons. Sequencing input: CD4+ T cells from blood, cultured in vitro. These receptor sequences come from a human donor who had recovered from COVID-19.

The chain's CDR3 is CASRGPSGYNEQFF. The CDR3 DNA is TGTGCCAGCAGAGGACCTAGCGGATACAATGAGCAGTTCTTC. The V and J genes are TRBV7-2 and TRBJ2-1, with 7 bases lining up with TRBD2. CDR1 is SGHTA and CDR2 is FQGNSA in the germline V gene. The V and J ends lost 6 bases and 4 bases, in that order; junction bases with no gene match: 6. CDR3 length equals 14 residues.

This sequence joins TRBV2 and TRBJ1-2; tentative D call: TRBD1 (5 bases). V lost 7 bases and J 4 bases, leaving 13 bases between the germline ends. Germline assignment: CDR1 SNHLY and CDR2 FYNNEI. The CDR3 runs to 13 residues. CDR3 sequence reads: CASILQGSYGYTF. The DNA of the CDR3 is TGTGCCAGCATTCTTCAGGGTTCCTATGGCTACACCTTC. The variable domain in full, completed from reference TRBV2 and TRBJ1-2, reads EPEVTQTPSHQVTQMGQEVILRCVPISNHLYFYWYRQILGQKVEFLVSFYNNEISEKSEIFDDQFSVERPDGSNFTLKIRSTKLEDSAMYFCASILQGSYGYTFGSGTRLTVV.

The CDR3 loop is CASSERTTDTQYF. For the CDR3, the DNA is TGTGCCAGCAGTGAGAGGACCACAGATACGCAGTATTTT. This chain joins TRBV2 and TRBJ2-3; no definite D call. Looked up from germline, CDR1 is SNHLY and CDR2 is FYNNEI. The V end lost 3 bases, the J end lost 2 bases, and 6 bases lay between the germline ends. The CDR3 length is 13 residues.

Here the CDR3 DNA reads TGTGCCAGCAGCACACGAGGGGGTAACACTGAAGCTTTCTTT. Its translation is CASSTRGGNTEAFF. The genes are TRBV7-9 and TRBJ1-1; D may be TRBD1 (6 bases). Trimming pared 5 bases from V and 2 bases from J, leaving 12 bases between. The germline V gene encodes CDR1 SEHNR and CDR2 FQNEAQ (reference sequence). The CDR3 length is 14 residues.

The rearrangement links TRBV6-5 to TRBJ2-7, with no clear D. This CDR3 has 15 amino acids. CDR1 is MNHEY and CDR2 is SVGAGI in the germline V gene. V gave up 0 bases and J gave up 4 bases, with 13 bases separating them. The CDR3 reads CASSYSRQTTYEQYF. CDR3 nucleotide sequence: TGTGCCAGCAGTTACTCGAGGCAGACCACATACGAGCAGTACTTC.

The J gene is TRBJ1-5, the V gene TRBV19; 7 bases fit TRBD1. The CDR3 extends over 14 amino acids. The V gene end was trimmed by 8 bases and the J gene end by 1 base; junction bases not matched to a gene: 5. Germline V CDR1 and CDR2: LNHDA, SQIVND (reference sequence). The CDR3 DNA reads TGTGCCAGTCGGAAGACAGGGAGCAATCAGCCCCAGCATTTT. Amino acids: CASRKTGSNQPQHF.

This clonotype was seen a few times. The chain has TRBV24-1 and TRBJ2-7; D perhaps matches TRBD1 (5 bases). Trimming took 5 bases from V and 5 from J, leaving 18 bases between them. The CDR3 runs 15 residues. Germline CDR1 reads KGHDR; CDR2 reads SFDVKD. The CDR3 loop is CATSVLGQILHEQYF. The CDR3, as DNA: TGTGCCACCAGTGTCCTAGGACAAATCCTCCACGAGCAGTACTTC.

The rearrangement uses TRBV19 and TRBJ1-1; TRBD1 aligns across 8 bases. This CDR3 is 15 amino acids long. V was pared by 7 bases and J by 0 bases, with 7 bases of the junction left unmatched. Germline loops: CDR1 LNHDA, CDR2 SQIVND (reference sequence). The CDR3 reads CASMGTGLMNTEAFF. CDR3 in DNA: TGTGCCAGTATGGGGACAGGCCTCATGAACACTGAAGCTTTCTTT. Based on the CDR3 plus reference TRBV19 and TRBJ1-1, the full variable domain is DGGITQSPKYLFRKEGQNVTLSCEQNLNHDAMYWYRQDPGQGLRLIYYSQIVNDFQKGDIAEGYSVSREKKESFPLTVTSAQKNPTAFYLCASMGTGLMNTEAFFGQGTRLTVV.

This CDR3 is CASSYDAQTYEQYF. The CDR3, as DNA: TGTGCCAGCAGTTACGATGCTCAGACCTACGAGCAGTACTTC. The rearrangement links TRBV6-2 or TRBV6-3 to TRBJ2-7; no clear D gene. The V and J ends lost 2 bases and 2 bases respectively, with 10 bases between them. Per germline, CDR1 MNHEY and CDR2 SVGEGT. This CDR3 has 14 amino acids.

The J gene is TRBJ1-5, the V gene TRBV6-5; no clear D gene. The germline V gene has CDR1 MNHEY and CDR2 SVGAGI. V was shortened by 3 bases and J by 7 bases, with 13 bases between the two germline ends. This CDR3 has 14 residues. The CDR3 reads CASSYVGIGQPQHF. The CDR3 region has the DNA TGTGCCAGCAGTTATGTGGGGATAGGGCAGCCCCAGCATTTT.

This chain connects TRBV20-1 to TRBJ2-1, with D perhaps given as TRBD1 or TRBD2 (7 bases each). The J call may be faulty, since TRBJ2-7 better matches the DNA end. Per the germline V gene, CDR1 is DFQATT and CDR2 is SNEGSKA (reference sequence). The CDR3 has 14 residues. The CDR3, as DNA: TGCAGTGCTAGTATGACAGGGAGGGACGGCGAGCAGTACTTC. Translating gives CSASMTGRDGEQYF.

Here the CDR3 DNA reads TGTGCCAGCAGCAAACCCTCCGGCACTCCGCGACAGTTCTTC. This codes for CASSKPSGTPRQFF. The V gene is TRBV7-9, the J gene TRBJ2-1; no reliable D call. This CDR3 is built from 14 residues. CDR1 and CDR2 from the germline V gene are SEHNR and FQNEAQ (reference sequence). The V and J ends lost 5 bases and 13 bases respectively, with 21 bases between them.

The rearrangement uses TRBV12-3 or TRBV12-4 and TRBJ1-5, with TRBD1 identical over 10 bases. The V segment lost 8 bases and the J segment 2 bases; nucleotides outside the gene matches: 12. This CDR3 contains 17 residues. The CDR3 DNA follows: TGTGCCAGCGCGGGGGGGCCCGGGACAGGGGGCAATCAGCCCCAGCATTTT. This sequence encodes CASAGGPGTGGNQPQHF.

This chain links TRBV7-2 with TRBJ2-1; tentatively, D is TRBD1 (6 bases). The CDR3 contains 15 residues. V shed 5 bases and J shed 5 bases, with 16 bases lying between them. Germline V gene lookup returns CDR1 SGHTA and CDR2 FQGNSA. The CDR3 region has the DNA TGTGCCAGCAGCCACGGACAGCCGAACAACAATGAGCAGTTCTTC. It encodes CASSHGQPNNNEQFF.